This TCR beta chain emerged from a study of beta chain features in type 1 diabetes. Study summary: Across every sample, around 98 million sorted cells were examined in total. Regarding the study as a whole: Diminished insertions and augmented deletions at VDJ junctions characterized type 1 diabetes patients. When cDNA is sequenced, cells with high TCR expression could be over-represented.

Purities in excess of 95% were seen in all sorted populations. This clone has a handful of counts. The antigen remains unidentified. Every bit of the isolated RNA underwent reverse transcription, so sequencing read expressed TCRB transcripts. This table comes from immunoSEQ multiplex PCR, and its TCRdb copy is limited to in-frame clones, with some not included. Found here are fewer than 900,000 clones, about 17% of them singletons; the top ten hold around 0.02%. The CDR3 has 17 amino acids. Germline V gene sequence: CDR1 SGHDN, CDR2 FVKESK. V was pared by 4 bases and J by 0 bases, with 6 bases of the junction left unmatched.

The clonotype comes from a woman aged 18-29 years in good health. Material for sequencing was naive CD4+ T cells from blood. The gene calls are TRBV14 and TRBJ2-1, with 10 bases matching TRBD2. The CDR3 DNA sequence: TGTGCCAGCAGCCCGAAAGCGGGAGGGAGCTCCTACAATGAGCAGTTCTTC. Protein: CASSPKAGGSSYNEQFF.